This T cell receptor (beta chain) was recovered during a study of T cell changes during pregnancy in multiple sclerosis. The CDR3 contains 14 residues. Germline lookup yields CDR1 SGHNT and CDR2 YYREEE (reference sequence). Trimming took off 4 bases at V and 4 bases at J, with 11 bases between the two ends. Assay used: immunoSEQ multiplex PCR; TCRdb lists only in-frame clones, some missing. This sample has around 59,000 clones, with around 90% found just once. The origin of this receptor is a female donor with multiple sclerosis, enrolled in a pregnancy study. This chain links TRBV5-4 with TRBJ1-4, with D perhaps TRBD1 (5 bases). Here the sequenced sample was CD4+ T cells from peripheral blood mononuclear cells, taken in the first trimester of pregnancy. CDR3 amino acids: CASSAGGLNEKLFF. The CDR3 DNA reads as TGTGCCAGCAGCGCGGGGGGACTTAATGAAAAACTGTTTTTT.